One and the same sample provided the 14 T cell receptor beta chains below, sequenced in a study of T-cell reconstitution after alpha-beta-depleted transplantation in children. This sample's TCRbeta library carried unique molecular identifier barcodes. Using its own MiXCR run on the PCR reads, TCRdb lists one record per CDR3 protein. The repertoire holds about 540,000 distinct CDR3 sequences, with roughly 18% as singletons. Sequencing used PBMCs from the stem cell graft donor, obtained from the stem cell graft. Receptors were obtained from a human donor who donated a stem cell graft to a child with acute lymphoblastic leukemia.

The chain joins TRBV4-1 to TRBJ2-7, with a possible D match to TRBD1 (5 bases). There are 13 residues in the CDR3. Germline CDR1 reads MGHRA; CDR2 reads YSYEKL. V gave up 2 bases and J gave up 5 bases, with 10 bases separating them. CDR3 in amino acids: CASSQLGEDEQYF. The CDR3 region has the DNA TGCGCCAGCAGCCAATTAGGGGAAGACGAGCAGTACTTC.

This clonotype was picked up a small number of times. This chain joins TRBV5-1 and TRBJ1-4; D unclear. Trimming removed 4 bases from V and 0 bases from J, with 7 bases in between. Germline loops: CDR1 SGHRS, CDR2 YFSETQ. This CDR3 has 14 amino acids. CDR3 sequence reads: CASSRLATNEKLFF. The CDR3 bases are TGCGCCAGCAGCCGACTCGCAACTAATGAAAAACTGTTTTTT.

The gene calls are TRBV28 and TRBJ2-1; D is possibly TRBD2 (5 bases). CDR1 is MDHEN and CDR2 is SYDVKM in the germline V gene. Trimming shortened V by 5 bases and J by 6 bases, and 20 bases separated the two germline ends. The CDR3 is 16 residues long. The CDR3 reads CASSGLRGLLFNEQFF. The CDR3 DNA is TGTGCCAGCAGTGGGCTCCGCGGGTTATTGTTCAATGAGCAGTTCTTC.

This chain joins TRBV12-3 or TRBV12-4 and TRBJ2-5; 10 bases line up with TRBD1. Trimming cost V 6 bases and J 4 bases; bases outside gene matches: 2. CDR3 size: 13 residues. CDR3 sequence (DNA): TGTGCCAGCAGGGGGACAGGGGTAGAGACCCAGTACTTC. As protein: CASRGTGVETQYF.

The rearrangement uses TRBV19 and TRBJ2-7, with D tentatively TRBD2 (5 bases). The CDR3 sequence is 15 residues long. The ends were cut back, 5 bases at V and 3 bases at J, with 17 bases in the middle. CDR1 and CDR2 (germline): LNHDA, SQIVND (reference sequence). The CDR3 region is CASSSPSGTSYEQYF. CDR3 nucleotide sequence: TGTGCCAGTAGTTCCCCCTCGGGAACGAGCTACGAGCAGTACTTC.

This clonotype is medium-sized (0.01 to 0.1%) in the sample. The genes are TRBV7-9 and TRBJ1-2; D is undetermined. Germline lookup yields CDR1 SEHNR and CDR2 FQNEAQ (reference sequence). Trimming stripped 5 bases from V and 3 bases from J, with 10 bases between. CDR3 length: 13 residues. The CDR3 reads CASSPSGDYGYTF. The CDR3 DNA sequence: TGTGCCAGCAGCCCTAGCGGCGACTATGGCTACACCTTC.

This clonotype has more than one count but fewer than ten. The chain links TRBV2 to TRBJ2-2; possibly TRBD1 or TRBD2 for D (5 bases each). The CDR3 is 15 amino acids. Between the trimmed V and J ends, which lost 6 bases and 6 bases, there was a span of 17 bases. CDR1 SNHLY and CDR2 FYNNEI come from the germline V gene. CDR3 in amino acids: CASSPGPLGAGELFF. The CDR3 nucleotides read TGTGCCAGCAGCCCCGGACCCTTGGGGGCCGGGGAGCTGTTTTTT.

The gene calls are TRBV4-1 and TRBJ2-2, with D possibly being TRBD1 (5 bases). The CDR3 loop spans 16 amino acids. Trimming cost V 3 bases and J 4 bases, with 15 bases left between them. Germline values: CDR1 MGHRA, CDR2 YSYEKL. DNA for the CDR3: TGCGCCAGCAGCCAGGTTAGGGGAAAAAGCACCGGGGAGCTGTTTTTT. Translating it yields CASSQVRGKSTGELFF.

The gene calls are TRBV27 and TRBJ1-1; the match to TRBD1 covers 8 bases. The CDR3 spans 15 residues. CDR1 is MNHEY and CDR2 is SMNVEV in the germline V gene (reference sequence). V gave up 6 bases and J gave up 5 bases; unmatched junction bases: 11. CDR3 bases: TGTGCCAGCAGCTCGGAACAGGGGGTGGGTACTGAAGCTTTCTTT. It yields the protein CASSSEQGVGTEAFF.

This clonotype has only a few counts. This chain joins TRBV21-1 and TRBJ2-3; TRBD2 reflects the table's D call only, with no check against the DNA. TRBV21-1 is termed a pseudogene. CDR3 length: 16 amino acids. DNA for the CDR3: TGTGCCAGCAGCGATGGTGGGCGGGAGCGCACAGATACGCAGTATTTT. Residues: CASSDGGRERTDTQYF.

In its sample, this clonotype was seen many times. The chain uses TRBV12-3 or TRBV12-4 and TRBJ1-1; the D is unclear. CDR3 length: 11 residues. The V gene lost 3 bases and the J gene lost 11 bases, with 10 bases spanning the gap. CDR3 DNA sequence: TGTGCCAGCAGTTTCTTCTTTTCGGCTTTCTTT. Protein sequence: CASSFFFSAFF.

The V and J genes are TRBV12-3 or TRBV12-4 and TRBJ2-1, with unresolved D. The CDR3 runs to 13 residues. Trimming removed 10 bases from V and 7 bases from J, with 17 bases in between. CDR3 coding DNA: TGTGCCAATGCCCCTTACCCGGAGAATGAGCAGTTCTTC. Translation: CANAPYPENEQFF.

This rearrangement joins TRBV12-3 or TRBV12-4 to TRBJ2-2, with D possibly TRBD2 on 5 matching bases. This CDR3 spans 15 amino acids. Trimming shortened V by 3 bases and J by 6 bases, and 14 bases separated the two germline ends. In nucleotides, the CDR3 is TGTGCCAGCAGTTTCGTGCGAGGGAGTCCCGGGGAGCTGTTTTTT. Protein sequence: CASSFVRGSPGELFF.

In this sample, this clonotype turned up a few times. The chain carries TRBV20-1 and TRBJ2-1; a weak D match, TRBD1 (5 bases). This CDR3 contains 15 residues. Trimming removed 3 bases at V and 4 bases at J, with 16 bases between. Germline V gene data show CDR1 as DFQATT and CDR2 as SNEGSKA (reference sequence). This chain's CDR3 is CSASGRFTGYNEQFF. Here the CDR3 DNA reads TGCAGTGCTAGCGGCCGATTCACAGGATACAATGAGCAGTTCTTC.